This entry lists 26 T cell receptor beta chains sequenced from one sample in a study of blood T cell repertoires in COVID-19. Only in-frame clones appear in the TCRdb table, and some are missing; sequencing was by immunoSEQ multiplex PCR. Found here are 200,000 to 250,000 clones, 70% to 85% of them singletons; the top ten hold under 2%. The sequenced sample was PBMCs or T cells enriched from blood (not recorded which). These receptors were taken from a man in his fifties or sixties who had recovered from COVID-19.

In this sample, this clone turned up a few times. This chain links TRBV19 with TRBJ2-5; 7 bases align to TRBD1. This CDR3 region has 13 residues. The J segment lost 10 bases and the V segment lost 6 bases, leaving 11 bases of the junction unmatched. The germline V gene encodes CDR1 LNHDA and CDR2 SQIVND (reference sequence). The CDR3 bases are TGTGCCAGTAGCCTCAGGGGGAGTGGGGACCAGTACTTC. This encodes CASSLRGSGDQYF.

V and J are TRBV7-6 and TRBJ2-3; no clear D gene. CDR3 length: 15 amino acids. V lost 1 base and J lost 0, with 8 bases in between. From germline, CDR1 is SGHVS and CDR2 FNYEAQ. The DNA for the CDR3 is TGTGCCAGCAGCTTAGGTCTCACAAGCACAGATACGCAGTATTTT. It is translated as CASSLGLTSTDTQYF.

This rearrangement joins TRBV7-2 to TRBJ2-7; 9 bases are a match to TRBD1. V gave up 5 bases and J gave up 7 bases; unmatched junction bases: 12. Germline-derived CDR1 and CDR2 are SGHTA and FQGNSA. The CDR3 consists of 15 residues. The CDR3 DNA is TGTGCCAGCAGCCCTCTGACAGGGGGATTTAGTGAGCAGTACTTC. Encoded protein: CASSPLTGGFSEQYF.

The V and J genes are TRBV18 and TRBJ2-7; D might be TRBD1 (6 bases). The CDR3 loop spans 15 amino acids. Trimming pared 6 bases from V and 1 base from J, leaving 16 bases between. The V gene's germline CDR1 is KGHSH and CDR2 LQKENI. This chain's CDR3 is CASSSDSRTSYEQYF. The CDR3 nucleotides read TGTGCCAGCTCCTCGGACAGCCGCACTTCCTACGAGCAGTACTTC.

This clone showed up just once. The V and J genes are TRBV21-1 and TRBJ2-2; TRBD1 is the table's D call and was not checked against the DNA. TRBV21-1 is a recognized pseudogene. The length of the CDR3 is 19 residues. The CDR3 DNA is TGTGCCAGCAGCAACCCAAGGGGGAAAGACAGGGAGGACACCGGGGAGCTGTTTTTT. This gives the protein CASSNPRGKDREDTGELFF.

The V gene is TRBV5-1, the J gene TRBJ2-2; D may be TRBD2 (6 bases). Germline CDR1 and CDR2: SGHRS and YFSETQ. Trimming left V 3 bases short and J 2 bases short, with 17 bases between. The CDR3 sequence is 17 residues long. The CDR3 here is CASSWGTASANTGELFF. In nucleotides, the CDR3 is TGCGCCAGCAGCTGGGGCACGGCTAGCGCTAACACCGGGGAGCTGTTTTTT.

Here the CDR3 reads CASSVQQGGYTEAFF. The DNA of the CDR3 is TGTGCCAGCAGCGTACAGCAGGGAGGCTACACTGAAGCTTTCTTT. The chain has TRBV9 and TRBJ1-1; TRBD1 might be the D (5 bases). Germline V gene lookup returns CDR1 SGDLS and CDR2 YYNGEE. V was pared by 1 base and J by 3 bases, with 13 bases between. The CDR3 totals 15 residues. Combining the CDR3 with reference TRBV9 and TRBJ1-1 gives the whole variable domain DSGVTQTPKHLITATGQRVTLRCSPRSGDLSVYWYQQSLDQGLQFLIQYYNGEERAKGNILERFSAQQFPDLHSELNLSSLELGDSALYFCASSVQQGGYTEAFFGQGTRLTVV.

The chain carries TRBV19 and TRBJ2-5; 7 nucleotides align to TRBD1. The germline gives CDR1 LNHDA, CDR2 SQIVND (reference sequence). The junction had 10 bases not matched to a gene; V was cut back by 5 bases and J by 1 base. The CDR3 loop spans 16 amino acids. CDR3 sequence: CASSPLRGQSQETQYF. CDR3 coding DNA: TGTGCCAGTAGTCCGCTGAGGGGACAGAGCCAAGAGACCCAGTACTTC.

CDR3 in amino acids: CASSLMRTGKETQYF. The CDR3 DNA sequence: TGTGCCAGCAGCTTAATGAGGACAGGGAAAGAGACCCAGTACTTC. The chain combines TRBV7-2 with TRBJ2-5; 8 bases agree with TRBD1. This CDR3 is built from 15 residues. CDR1 is SGHTA and CDR2 is FQGNSA in the germline V gene. With 2 bases clipped from V and 3 bases from J, the junction kept 5 bases outside the gene matches.

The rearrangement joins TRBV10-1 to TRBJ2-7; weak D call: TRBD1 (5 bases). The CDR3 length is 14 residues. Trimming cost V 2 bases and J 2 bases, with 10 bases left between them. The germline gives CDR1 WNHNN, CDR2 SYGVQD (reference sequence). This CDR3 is CASSEEPGTYEQYF. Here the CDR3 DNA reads TGCGCCAGCAGTGAGGAGCCAGGGACCTACGAGCAGTACTTC.

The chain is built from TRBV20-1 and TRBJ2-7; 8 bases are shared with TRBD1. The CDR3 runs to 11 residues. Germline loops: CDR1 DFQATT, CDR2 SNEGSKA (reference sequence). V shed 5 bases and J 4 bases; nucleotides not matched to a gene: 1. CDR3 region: CSAGTGYEQYF. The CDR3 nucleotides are TGCAGTGCTGGGACAGGATACGAGCAGTACTTC.

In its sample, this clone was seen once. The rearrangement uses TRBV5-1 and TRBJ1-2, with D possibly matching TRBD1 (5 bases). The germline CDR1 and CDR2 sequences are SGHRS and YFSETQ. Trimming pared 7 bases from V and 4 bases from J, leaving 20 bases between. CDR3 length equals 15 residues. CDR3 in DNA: TGCGCCAGCTTTGAAGTTTACGGAGGGGTCTATGGCTACACCTTC. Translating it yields CASFEVYGGVYGYTF.

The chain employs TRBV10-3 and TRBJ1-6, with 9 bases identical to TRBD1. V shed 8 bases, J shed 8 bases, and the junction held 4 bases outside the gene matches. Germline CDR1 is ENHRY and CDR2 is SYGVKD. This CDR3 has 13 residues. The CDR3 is CAIGGQGHSPLHF. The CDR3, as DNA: TGTGCCATCGGGGGACAGGGTCATTCACCCCTCCACTTT.

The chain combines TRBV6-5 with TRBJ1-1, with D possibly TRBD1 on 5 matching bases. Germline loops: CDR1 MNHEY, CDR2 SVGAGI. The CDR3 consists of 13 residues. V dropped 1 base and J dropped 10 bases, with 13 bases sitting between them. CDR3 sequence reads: CASSYWGESRAFF. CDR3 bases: TGTGCCAGCAGTTACTGGGGGGAGTCAAGAGCTTTCTTT.

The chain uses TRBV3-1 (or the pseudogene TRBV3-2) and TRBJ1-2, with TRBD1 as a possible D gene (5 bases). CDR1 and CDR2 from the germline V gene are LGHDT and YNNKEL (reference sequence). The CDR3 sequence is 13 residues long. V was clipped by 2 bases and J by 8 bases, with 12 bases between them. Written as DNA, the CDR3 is TGTGCCAGCAGCCAAAATGGCAGGGTCGGCTACACCTTC. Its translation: CASSQNGRVGYTF.

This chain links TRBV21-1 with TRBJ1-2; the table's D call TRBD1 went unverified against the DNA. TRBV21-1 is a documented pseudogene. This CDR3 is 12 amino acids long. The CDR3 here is CASNRQGNGYTF. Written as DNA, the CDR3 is TGTGCCAGCAATAGACAGGGGAATGGCTACACCTTC.

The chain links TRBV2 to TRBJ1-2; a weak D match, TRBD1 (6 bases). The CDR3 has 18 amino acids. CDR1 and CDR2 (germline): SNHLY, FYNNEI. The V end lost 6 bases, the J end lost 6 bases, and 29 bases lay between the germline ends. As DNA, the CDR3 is TGTGCCAGCAGGACCCCCCGGGGACAATCAAGCCTTCTCAATGGCTACACCTTC. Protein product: CASRTPRGQSSLLNGYTF.

This CDR3 reads CASSWQSNTEAFF. CDR3 sequence (DNA): TGTGCCAGCAGCTGGCAGTCGAACACTGAAGCTTTCTTT. The rearrangement joins TRBV6-2 or TRBV6-3 to TRBJ1-1; D call uncertain. V gave up 6 bases and J gave up 1 base, with 9 bases separating them. The CDR3 runs to 13 residues. Germline V lookup: CDR1 MNHEY, CDR2 SVGEGT.

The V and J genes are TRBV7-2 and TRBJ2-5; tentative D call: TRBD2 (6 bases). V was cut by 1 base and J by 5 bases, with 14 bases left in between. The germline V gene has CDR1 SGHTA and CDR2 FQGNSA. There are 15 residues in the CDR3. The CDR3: CASSLVGGEGETQYF. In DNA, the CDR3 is TGTGCCAGCAGCTTAGTAGGCGGGGAAGGGGAGACCCAGTACTTC.

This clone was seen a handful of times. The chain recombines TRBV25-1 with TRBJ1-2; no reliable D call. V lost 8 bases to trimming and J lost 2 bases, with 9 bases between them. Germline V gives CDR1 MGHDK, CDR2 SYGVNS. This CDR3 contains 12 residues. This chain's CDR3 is CASSSGNYGYTF. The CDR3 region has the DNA TGTGCCAGCTCCAGCGGCAACTATGGCTACACCTTC.

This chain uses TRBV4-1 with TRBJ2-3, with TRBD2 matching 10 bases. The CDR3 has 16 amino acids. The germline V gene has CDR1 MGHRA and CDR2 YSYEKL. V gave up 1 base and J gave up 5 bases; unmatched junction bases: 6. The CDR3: CASSQGPGLALDTQYF. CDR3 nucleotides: TGCGCCAGCAGCCAAGGTCCGGGACTAGCGTTAGATACGCAGTATTTT.

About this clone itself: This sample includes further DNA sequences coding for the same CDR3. The CDR3 loop is CASSPTGDGYTF. The CDR3 region has the DNA TGTGCCAGCTCACCAACAGGGGATGGCTACACCTTC. V and J are TRBV18 and TRBJ1-2; 7 bases are shared with TRBD1. Germline trimming cut 2 bases from V and 6 bases from J; bases unmatched to any gene: 0. Germline V CDR1 and CDR2: KGHSH, LQKENI. The length of the CDR3 is 12 residues.

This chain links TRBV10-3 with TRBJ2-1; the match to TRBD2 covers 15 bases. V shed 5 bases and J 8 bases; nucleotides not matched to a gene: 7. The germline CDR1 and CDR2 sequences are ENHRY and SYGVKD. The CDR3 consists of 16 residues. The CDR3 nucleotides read TGTGCCATCAGTAGTGGACTAGCGGGGGGGCTGGATGAGCAGTTCTTC. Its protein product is CAISSGLAGGLDEQFF.

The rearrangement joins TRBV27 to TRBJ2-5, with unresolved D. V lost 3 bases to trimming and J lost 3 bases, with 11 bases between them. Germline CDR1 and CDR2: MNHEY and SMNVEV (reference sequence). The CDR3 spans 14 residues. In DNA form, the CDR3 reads TGTGCCAGCAGTTTGAGCCCCATTGAAGAGACCCAGTACTTC. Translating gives CASSLSPIEETQYF.

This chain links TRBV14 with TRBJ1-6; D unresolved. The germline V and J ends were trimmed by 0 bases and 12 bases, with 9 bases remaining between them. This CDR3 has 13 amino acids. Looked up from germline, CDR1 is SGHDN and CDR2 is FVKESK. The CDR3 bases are TGTGCCAGCAGCCAAGATACCGTACTACCCCTCCACTTT. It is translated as CASSQDTVLPLHF.

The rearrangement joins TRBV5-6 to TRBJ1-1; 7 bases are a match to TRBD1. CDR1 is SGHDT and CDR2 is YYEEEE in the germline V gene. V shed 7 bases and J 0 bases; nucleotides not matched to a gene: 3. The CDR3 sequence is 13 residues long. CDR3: CASGGTVNTEAFF. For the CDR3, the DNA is TGTGCCAGCGGGGGGACAGTGAACACTGAAGCTTTCTTT.